This T cell receptor (beta chain) came from a study of T cell responses to AZD1222 COVID-19 vaccine (dated by TCRdb to the early 2020s). As for the study more broadly: TCR sequencing was performed for about 240 trial participants, of whom about 200 were given two doses of AZD1222 and around 25 were given two doses of MenACWY control vaccine. Trial participants were enrolled into age subgroups of 18-55, 56-69 and 70-plus years, which contained roughly 140, 27 and 60 TCR-sequenced participants, respectively.

The CDR3 regions of human TCRbeta chains were analyzed by immunosequencing. Per the source publication's procedure: TCRs in the repertoires were compared against a reference library of SARS-CoV-2-specific TCRs that had been generated with the MIRA antigen-specificity platform. Breadth was defined as the fraction of unique TCRs that were SARS-CoV-2-associated. Depth was defined as the fraction of total T cells that were SARS-CoV-2-associated. Using the MIRA data, every spike-specific TCR was mapped to the spike region that the TCR reacted to and assigned to either a CD4 or a CD8 class. Log10-transformed breadth and depth values were compared by one-way ANOVA with Sidak's multiple comparisons tests. Drawn from immuneACCESS, this table holds only the in-frame rearrangements with V and J called that TCRdb kept. Clones are partly lost; checked studies trace under half to an unresolved V gene and leave the rest unexplained. V, J and clone size were drawn from that table, and D and trimming were deduced from the DNA. Within this sample are some 98,000 clones, with about 88% of them counted one time only. The ten largest clones add up to 16% of the sample.

Summary of the overall study and its limitations: Conclusions about previously exposed vaccinees were limited because only a handful of AZD1222 recipients were SARS-CoV-2 seropositive at baseline. In the small 56-69-year group, the increase in depth fell short of significance, most likely because of low power. Participants were mostly white British, with more females than males. The authors suggested clonal diversity may have been underestimated. The vaccine-associated CD4 TCRs covered the entire spike protein, and the dominant responses fell in regions 160-218 and 743-854. Reportedly, close to half of the unique spike-specific TCRs recognized epitopes lying outside the regions that are mutated in the B.1.351 and B.1.1.7 variants. No day 14 peak-response samples were available, so repertoires were characterized only after the peak T cell response. A significant rise in spike-specific TCR breadth and depth was observed after two AZD1222 doses relative to day 0 and relative to MenACWY recipients.

Deletion took 3 bases off V and 0 bases off J, with a span of 6 bases between the germline ends. The CDR3 spans 13 residues, from the cysteine through the phenylalanine. The CDR3 DNA has 39 bases and is translated from base 1. From a lookup of the germline V gene, CDR1 and CDR2 are SQVTM and ANQGSEA. Interpreted using the paper, the time point label stands for: about 28 days (+/-7) after the second vaccine dose. AZD1222 recipients with second doses at about 4 weeks or about 12 weeks were pooled, because spike-specific TCR depth and breadth did not differ between schedules. Samples from vaccinated people were obtained from the UK trials COV001 and COV002, which included a single-blind randomized controlled phase 2/3 trial of AZD1222 (ChAdOx1 nCoV-19) in healthy adults. For TCRbeta chain sequencing, PBMC samples were collected from trial participants at day 0 and at day 28 after the second dose. Comment on this clone: Its antigen remains unidentified. One base away there is no much larger clone; base qualities are not given.

Recombination linked TRBV29-1 to TRBJ1-3; the D gene is unclear. Sequences were derived from peripheral blood, sampled 28 days after the second AZD1222 dose. This receptor was identified in an adult who received the AZD1222 COVID-19 vaccine. The CDR3 region: CSVDPVSGNTIYF. The sequenced DNA is TGCAGCGTTGATCCAGTCTCTGGAAACACCATATATTTT. Outside the CDR3, residues come from the reference TRBV29-1 and TRBJ1-3 proteins, so the full variable domain is: SAVISQKPSRDICQRGTSLTIQCQVDSQVTMMFWYRQQPGQSLTLIATANQGSEATYESGFVIDKFPISRPNLTFSTLTVSNMSPEDSSIYLCSVDPVSGNTIYFGEGSWLTVV.